This entry features one TCR beta chain sequence. The data originate from a study of control samples from healthy donors and cancer patients. Sequencing was performed with immunoSEQ multiplex PCR; in TCRdb, only in-frame clones are kept and a portion is missing. The sample yields tens of thousands of clones, about 90% seen once. What was sequenced was blood. The TCR was taken from a woman aged 45-65 years in good health.

CDR3 nucleotide sequence: TGTGCCAGCAGCTTGGCAGGAAAGGGAGGCTCCTACAATGAGCAGTTCTTC. This gives the protein CASSLAGKGGSYNEQFF. The chain carries TRBV11-3 and TRBJ2-1; D may be TRBD2 (6 bases). The CDR3 consists of 17 residues. V lost 3 bases, J lost 0 bases, and 15 bases lay in between. Germline V lookup: CDR1 SGHNT, CDR2 YENEEA.